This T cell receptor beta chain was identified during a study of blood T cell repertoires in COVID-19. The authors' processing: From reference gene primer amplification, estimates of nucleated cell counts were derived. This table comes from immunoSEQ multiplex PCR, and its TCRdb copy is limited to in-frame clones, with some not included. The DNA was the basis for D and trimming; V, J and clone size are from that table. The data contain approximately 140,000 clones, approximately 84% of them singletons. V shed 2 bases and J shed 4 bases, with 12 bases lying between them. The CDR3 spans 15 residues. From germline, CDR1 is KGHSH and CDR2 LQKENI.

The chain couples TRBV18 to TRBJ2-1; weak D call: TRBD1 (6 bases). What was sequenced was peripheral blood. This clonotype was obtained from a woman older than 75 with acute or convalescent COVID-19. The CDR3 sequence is CASSPVGDKYNEQFF. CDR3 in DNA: TGTGCCAGCTCACCAGTTGGGGACAAATACAATGAGCAGTTCTTC.